The entry below describes one T cell receptor (beta chain). A read error may explain this, as a much larger clone is one base away. The record originates from a study of kidney transplant recipient with SARS-CoV-2 infection. TCRdb fed the reads into MiXCR, producing one record per CDR3 protein. The table has approximately 240,000 distinct CDR3 sequences, around 28% seen once. The CDR3 covers 15 residues. Germline-derived CDR1 and CDR2 are MNHNY and SVGAGI (reference sequence). This receptor was obtained from a young adult male patient who had COVID-19 and was a kidney transplant recipient. Some T cells may be supplied by the graft donor. This material consisted of a blood sample, taken at baseline and between days 110 and 120 from a kidney transplant recipient. This chain links TRBV6-6 with TRBJ2-5; D unresolved. DNA of the CDR3: TGTGCCAGCAGTCCCTCGAGGAGACCTAACTACGAGCAGCACTTC. As protein: CASSPSRRPNYEQHF.